This entry lists 6 T cell receptor beta chains sequenced from one sample in a study of shared clonotypes between healthy human individuals. This table comes from immunoSEQ multiplex PCR, and its TCRdb copy is limited to in-frame clones, with some not included. The table lists roughly 500,000 clones, 70% to 80% of them singletons. The sample comprised PBMCs. These receptors all come from a middle-aged woman in good health. Some clones in this sample may be carry-over from other donors' samples.

This chain links TRBV7-2 with TRBJ1-5, with D perhaps TRBD1 (5 bases). The CDR3 consists of 14 residues. Trimming shortened V by 5 bases and J by 5 bases, and 13 bases separated the two germline ends. CDR1 is SGHTA and CDR2 is FQGNSA in the germline V gene. This CDR3 reads CASSTTGQDQPQHF. As DNA, the CDR3 is TGTGCCAGCAGCACCACGGGGCAGGATCAGCCCCAGCATTTT.

A remark on this clone: A much larger clone lies a single base off, so this may be a read error. The chain uses TRBV9 and TRBJ2-7; 12 bases map to TRBD2. In germline, CDR1 is SGDLS, CDR2 YYNGEE. Trimming removed 3 bases from V and 2 bases from J; junction bases left unmatched: 3. The CDR3 is 15 residues long. The CDR3 here is CASSAGLAGTYEQYF. CDR3 in DNA: TGTGCCAGCAGCGCAGGACTAGCGGGAACCTACGAGCAGTACTTC.

V gene TRBV6-1 combines with J gene TRBJ1-5; D might be TRBD1 (6 bases). The CDR3 is 15 amino acids. V was pared by 1 base and J by 7 bases, with 14 bases between. Germline values: CDR1 MNHNS, CDR2 SASEGT. Here the CDR3 DNA reads TGTGCCAGCAGTGAAGTTGCAGGGGAGGAGCAGCCCCAGCATTTT. As protein: CASSEVAGEEQPQHF.

The chain links TRBV28 to TRBJ1-3, with D tentatively TRBD1 (5 bases). Germline assignment: CDR1 MDHEN and CDR2 SYDVKM. There are 15 residues in the CDR3. Trimming pared 6 bases from V and 7 bases from J, leaving 19 bases between. DNA of the CDR3: TGTGCCAGCAGCCCGGGACTGGTTAGGGTGAACACCATATATTTT. Its protein product is CASSPGLVRVNTIYF.

The chain couples TRBV14 to TRBJ1-1; TRBD1 aligns across 7 bases. The CDR3 spans 15 residues. The germline V gene has CDR1 SGHDN and CDR2 FVKESK. Losses at the gene ends were 1 base for V and 6 bases for J; bases not matched to a gene: 8. The CDR3 coding sequence is TGTGCCAGCAGCCAAGTCAGGGGGTCGTTCGCTGAAGCTTTCTTT. Encoded protein: CASSQVRGSFAEAFF. Using reference TRBV14 and TRBJ1-1 for the parts outside the CDR3, the full variable domain is EAGVTQFPSHSVIEKGQTVTLRCDPISGHDNLYWYRRVMGKEIKFLLHFVKESKQDESGMPNNRFLAERTGGTYSTLKVQPAELEDSGVYFCASSQVRGSFAEAFFGQGTRLTVV.

The chain recombines TRBV28 with TRBJ2-7, with 10 positions matching TRBD2. The CDR3 is 14 amino acids. J gave up 6 bases and V 8 bases, and 10 bases lay outside the gene matches. Germline V gives CDR1 MDHEN, CDR2 SYDVKM. CDR3 sequence: CASQASGRVGEQYF. CDR3 nucleotide sequence: TGTGCCAGCCAAGCTAGCGGGAGAGTAGGCGAGCAGTACTTC.